The 3 T cell receptor beta chains listed next were all sequenced from one sample in a study of tumor and adjacent non-tumor tissue in lung cancer. A modified ARM-PCR protocol with three rounds of nested PCR amplified TCRbeta. One entry per CDR3 protein, called by TCRdb with MiXCR from the multiplex PCR reads. The data show some 93,000 distinct CDR3 sequences, with roughly 66% seen just once and about 18% held by the top ten. RNA was extracted from bulk tissue without any cell sorting. Sequenced input: lung tumor tissue. The receptor source for this set is a man aged 60-69 years with non-small cell lung cancer.

A remark on this clonotype: A read error is possible here, since a much larger clone lies one base away. The chain links TRBV4-1 to TRBJ2-7; TRBD2 aligns across 11 bases. CDR1 and CDR2 from the germline V gene are MGHRA and YSYEKL. V lost 4 bases, J lost 8 bases, and 13 bases stayed unmatched. This CDR3 has 16 amino acids. CDR3 protein: CASSRTLAGEGDKQYF. The CDR3 DNA sequence: TGCGCCAGCAGCCGGACACTAGCGGGAGAGGGGGACAAGCAGTACTTC.

A single count supports this clonotype. The chain has TRBV11-3 and TRBJ2-1; 9 nucleotides line up with TRBD2. V gave up 1 base and J gave up 16 bases; unmatched junction bases: 26. The CDR3 extends over 19 amino acids. Germline loops: CDR1 SGHNT, CDR2 YENEEA. In DNA form, the CDR3 reads TGTGCCAGCAGCTTAGTGGGTAGCGGGAGAGCCCTATCAGACAATGAGTACTTCTTC. Amino acid sequence: CASSLVGSGRALSDNEYFF.

The V and J genes are TRBV20-1 and TRBJ2-7; no clear D. The CDR3 extends over 12 amino acids. V was trimmed by 3 bases and J by 6 bases, leaving 12 bases between them. The germline CDR1 and CDR2 sequences are DFQATT and SNEGSKA (reference sequence). CDR3 sequence: CSASADLSEQYF. CDR3 DNA: TGCAGTGCTAGTGCTGACCTTAGCGAGCAGTACTTC.